This T cell receptor beta chain came from a study of blood T cell repertoires in COVID-19. At the level of the study: The cDNA or gDNA used as material had been derived from T cells, B-cell-depleted T cells, or PBMCs.

In the study's own analysis: Amplification from reference gene primers served as the basis for estimated nucleated cell counts. The method was immunoSEQ multiplex PCR; TCRdb's version includes in-frame clones alone and lacks a portion of them. That table supplies the V and J calls and clone size; D and trimming were determined from the DNA. The sample records approximately 260,000 clones, roughly three quarters being singletons. This clone was observed once. The sample was peripheral blood. The receptor comes from a woman in her thirties or forties with active or convalescent COVID-19.

The CDR3 spells CASSSRQYIYNEQFF. The CDR3 DNA is TGTGCCAGCAGCTCCCGACAGTATATCTACAATGAGCAGTTCTTC. The chain uses TRBV5-8 and TRBJ2-1; a possible D gene is TRBD1 (5 bases). The CDR3 runs to 15 residues. Between the trimmed V and J ends, which lost 3 bases and 3 bases, there was a span of 13 bases. The germline V gene has CDR1 SGHTS and CDR2 YDEGEE.